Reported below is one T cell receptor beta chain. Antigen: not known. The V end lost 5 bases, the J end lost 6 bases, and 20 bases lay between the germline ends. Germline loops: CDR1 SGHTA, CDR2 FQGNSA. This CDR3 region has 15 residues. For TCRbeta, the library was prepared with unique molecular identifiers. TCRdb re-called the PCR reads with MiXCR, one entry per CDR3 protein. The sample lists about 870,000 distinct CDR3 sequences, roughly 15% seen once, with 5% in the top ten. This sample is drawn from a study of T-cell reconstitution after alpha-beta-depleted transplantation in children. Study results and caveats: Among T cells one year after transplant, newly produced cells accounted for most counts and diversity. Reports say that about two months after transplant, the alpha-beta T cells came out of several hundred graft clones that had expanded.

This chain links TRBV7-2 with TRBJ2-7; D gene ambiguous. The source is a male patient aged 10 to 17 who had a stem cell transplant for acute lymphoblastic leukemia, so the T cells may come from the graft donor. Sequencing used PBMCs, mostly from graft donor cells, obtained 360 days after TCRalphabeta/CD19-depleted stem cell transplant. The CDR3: CASSPAVPRSGEQYF. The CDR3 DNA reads TGTGCCAGCAGCCCCGCCGTCCCAAGGTCGGGCGAGCAGTACTTC.